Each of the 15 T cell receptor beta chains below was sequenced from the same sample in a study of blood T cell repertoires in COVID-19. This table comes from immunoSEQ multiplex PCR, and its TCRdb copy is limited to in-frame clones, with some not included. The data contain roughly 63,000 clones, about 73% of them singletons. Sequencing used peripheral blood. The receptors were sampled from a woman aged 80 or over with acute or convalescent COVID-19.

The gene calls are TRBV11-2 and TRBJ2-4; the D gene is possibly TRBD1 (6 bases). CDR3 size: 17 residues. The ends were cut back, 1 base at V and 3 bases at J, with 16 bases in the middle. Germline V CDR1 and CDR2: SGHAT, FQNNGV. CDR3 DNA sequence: TGTGCCAGCAGCTTAGCCTTCAGGGGCATAGTCAAAAACATTCAGTACTTC. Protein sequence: CASSLAFRGIVKNIQYF.

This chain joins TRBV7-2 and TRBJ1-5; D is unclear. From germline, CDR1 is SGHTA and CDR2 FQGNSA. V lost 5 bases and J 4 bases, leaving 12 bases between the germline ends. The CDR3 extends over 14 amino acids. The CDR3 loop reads CASSPRGGNQPQHF. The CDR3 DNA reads TGTGCCAGCAGCCCCCGAGGAGGTAATCAGCCCCAGCATTTT.

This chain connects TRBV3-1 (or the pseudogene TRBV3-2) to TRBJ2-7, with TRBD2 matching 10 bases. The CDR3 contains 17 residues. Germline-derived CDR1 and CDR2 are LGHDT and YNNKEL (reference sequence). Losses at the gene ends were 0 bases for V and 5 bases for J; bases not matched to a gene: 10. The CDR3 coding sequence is TGTGCCAGCAGCCAAGATCTTGGTCTAGCGGGAGTCCACGAGCAGTACTTC. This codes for CASSQDLGLAGVHEQYF.

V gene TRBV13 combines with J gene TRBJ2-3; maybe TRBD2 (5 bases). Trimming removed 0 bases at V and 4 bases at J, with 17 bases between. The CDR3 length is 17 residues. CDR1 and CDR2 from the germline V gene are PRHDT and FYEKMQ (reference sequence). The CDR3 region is CASSLGSRTPLSDTQYF. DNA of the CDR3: TGTGCCAGCAGCTTAGGATCGCGGACTCCCCTTTCAGATACGCAGTATTTT. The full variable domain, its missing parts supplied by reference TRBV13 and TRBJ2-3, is AAGVIQSPRHLIKEKRETATLKCYPIPRHDTVYWYQQGPGQDPQFLISFYEKMQSDKGSIPDRFSAQQFSDYHSELNMSSLELGDSALYFCASSLGSRTPLSDTQYFGPGTRLTVL.

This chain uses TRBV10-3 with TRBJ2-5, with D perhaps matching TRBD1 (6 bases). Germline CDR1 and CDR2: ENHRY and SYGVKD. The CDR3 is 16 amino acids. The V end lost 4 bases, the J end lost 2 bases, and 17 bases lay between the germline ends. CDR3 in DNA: TGTGCCATCAGTGGCCCCGACGGACAGTTACAAGAGACCCAGTACTTC. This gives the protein CAISGPDGQLQETQYF.

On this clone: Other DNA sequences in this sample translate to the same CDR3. In DNA, the CDR3 is TGTGCCAGCAGCCTTGATACAGGGATCGCTGGAAACACCATATATTTT. This translates into CASSLDTGIAGNTIYF. The gene calls are TRBV11-3 and TRBJ1-3, with D possibly being TRBD1 (6 bases). The V and J ends lost 5 bases and 2 bases respectively, with 16 bases between them. CDR3 size: 16 residues. CDR1 SGHNT and CDR2 YENEEA come from the germline V gene.

CDR3 sequence reads: CASSLGAGELFF. In DNA, the CDR3 is TGTGCCAGCAGCTTAGGAGCCGGGGAGCTGTTTTTT. The J gene is TRBJ2-2, the V gene TRBV28, with D uncertain. V was pared by 6 bases and J by 6 bases, with 8 bases between. The CDR3 is 12 residues long. Looked up from germline, CDR1 is MDHEN and CDR2 is SYDVKM.

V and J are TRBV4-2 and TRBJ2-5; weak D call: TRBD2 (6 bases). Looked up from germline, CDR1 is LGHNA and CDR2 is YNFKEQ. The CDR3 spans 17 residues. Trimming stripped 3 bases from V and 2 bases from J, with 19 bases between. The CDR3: CASSQSQGEGRQETQYF. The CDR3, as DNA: TGTGCCAGCAGCCAGTCCCAGGGTGAGGGGAGGCAAGAGACCCAGTACTTC.

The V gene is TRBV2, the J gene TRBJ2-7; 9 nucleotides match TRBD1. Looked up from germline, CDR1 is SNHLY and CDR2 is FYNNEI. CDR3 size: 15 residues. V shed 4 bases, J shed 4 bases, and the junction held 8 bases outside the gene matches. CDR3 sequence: CASSASGTGLYEQYF. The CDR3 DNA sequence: TGTGCCAGCAGTGCCTCCGGGACAGGGTTGTACGAGCAGTACTTC.

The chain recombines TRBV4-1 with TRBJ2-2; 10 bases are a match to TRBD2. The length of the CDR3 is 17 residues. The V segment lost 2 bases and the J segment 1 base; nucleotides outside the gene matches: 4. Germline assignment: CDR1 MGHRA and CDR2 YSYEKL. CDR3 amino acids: CASSQLRTSGNTGELFF. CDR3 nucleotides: TGCGCCAGCAGCCAACTAAGGACTAGCGGGAACACCGGGGAGCTGTTTTTT.

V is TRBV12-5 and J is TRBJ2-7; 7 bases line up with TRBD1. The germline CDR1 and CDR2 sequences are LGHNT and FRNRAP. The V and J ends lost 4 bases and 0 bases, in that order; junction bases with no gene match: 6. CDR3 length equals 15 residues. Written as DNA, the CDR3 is TGTGCTAGTGGTTCCCACAGGGGTTACTCCTACGAGCAGTACTTC. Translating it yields CASGSHRGYSYEQYF.

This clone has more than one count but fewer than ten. The CDR3 coding sequence is TGTGCCTGGAGTTCCGGACAGTCCTACGAGCAGTACTTC. Protein sequence: CAWSSGQSYEQYF. This chain joins TRBV30 and TRBJ2-7, with a possible D match to TRBD1 (6 bases). Germline values: CDR1 GTSNPN, CDR2 SVGIG (reference sequence). The CDR3 runs 13 residues. Trimming took off 2 bases at V and 1 base at J, with 9 bases between the two ends. Full variable domain (outside the CDR3, taken from reference TRBV30 and TRBJ2-7): SQTIHQWPATLVQPVGSPLSLECTVEGTSNPNLYWYRQAAGRGLQLLFYSVGIGQISSEVPQNLSASRPQDRQFILSSKKLLLSDSGFYLCAWSSGQSYEQYFGPGTRLTVT.

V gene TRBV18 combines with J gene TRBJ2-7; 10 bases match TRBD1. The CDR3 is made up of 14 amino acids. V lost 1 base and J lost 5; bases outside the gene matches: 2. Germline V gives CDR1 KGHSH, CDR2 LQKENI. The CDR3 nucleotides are TGTGCCAGCTCACCACGACAGGGGGCACACGAGCAGTACTTC. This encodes CASSPRQGAHEQYF.

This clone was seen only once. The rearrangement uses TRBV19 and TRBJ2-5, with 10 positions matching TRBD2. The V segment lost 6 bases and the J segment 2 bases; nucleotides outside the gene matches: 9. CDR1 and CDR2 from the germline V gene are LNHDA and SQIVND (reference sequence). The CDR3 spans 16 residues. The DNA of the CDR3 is TGTGCCAGTAGCCGGGGTCTAGCGGGAGTTCAAGAGACCCAGTACTTC. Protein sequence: CASSRGLAGVQETQYF.

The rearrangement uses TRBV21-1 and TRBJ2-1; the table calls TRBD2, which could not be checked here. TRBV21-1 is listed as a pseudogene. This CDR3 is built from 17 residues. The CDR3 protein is CASSKAEGRDRNNEQFF. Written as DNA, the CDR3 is TGTGCCAGCAGCAAAGCGGAGGGTAGAGACCGGAACAATGAGCAGTTCTTC.